This TCR delta chain comes out of a study of Vδ1+ human thymocytes. Notes on the study in general: In the thymus, TRG and TRD repertoires looked highly polyclonal with Gaussian CDR3 lengths.

With regard to this clone: Its antigen is unidentified.

The V segment lost 0 bases and the J segment 3 bases; nucleotides outside the gene matches: 12. The CDR3 has 19 amino acids. Germline V gene data show CDR1 as TSWWSYY and CDR2 as QGS. RNA was extracted from the cells and then reverse transcribed. CDR3 amplicons came from multiplex PCR with pooled V-gene forward and constant-region reverse primers. TCRdb reanalysed the multiplex PCR reads with CATT. The sample carries some 27,000 delta-chain clones, 6% to 8% recorded once. Source material: Vdelta1+ gamma-delta thymocytes from the thymus. Noted subset: FACS-sorted CD3+ TCRalphabeta- TCRVdelta1+ TCRVdelta2- thymocytes. The TCR was taken from a girl under three years old who had congenital heart surgery. The chain links TRDV1 to TRDJ1; 11 nucleotides agree with TRDD3. CDR3 bases: TGTGCTCTTGGGGAACTAGTACTACTTGGGGGATACGCGGCCGATAAACTCATCTTT. Its protein is CALGELVLLGGYAADKLIF.